This T cell receptor beta chain was captured in a study of Ad26.COV2.S vaccination and SARS-CoV-2 variants. The overall study: By the intramuscular route, Ad26.COV2.S was given once, or twice 56 days apart.

Germline assignment: CDR1 MNHEY and CDR2 SVGEGT. The CDR3 has 16 amino acids. The V segment lost 5 bases and the J segment 4 bases; nucleotides outside the gene matches: 13. Using immunoSEQ multiplex PCR, the repertoire was profiled, and TCRdb retains in-frame clones only, with some absent. This table has 440,000 or so clones, roughly 90% appearing once. Treatment of the sample: roughly 18 received Ad26.COV2.S at low or high dose, single or two shots; about five received placebo; per-sample allocation not given. Following the first vaccine or placebo injection, samples were taken on day 63. Source: peripheral blood, taken in a trial of Ad26.COV2.S vaccine versus placebo. This chain links TRBV6-2 or TRBV6-3 with TRBJ2-5; 7 nucleotides line up with TRBD2. This receptor was identified in a person aged 18-60 years who received the Ad26.COV2.S COVID-19 vaccine or a placebo. The chain's CDR3 is CASSLFRGWEGETQYF. The DNA for the CDR3 is TGTGCCAGCAGTCTTTTTCGCGGCTGGGAGGGAGAGACCCAGTACTTC.